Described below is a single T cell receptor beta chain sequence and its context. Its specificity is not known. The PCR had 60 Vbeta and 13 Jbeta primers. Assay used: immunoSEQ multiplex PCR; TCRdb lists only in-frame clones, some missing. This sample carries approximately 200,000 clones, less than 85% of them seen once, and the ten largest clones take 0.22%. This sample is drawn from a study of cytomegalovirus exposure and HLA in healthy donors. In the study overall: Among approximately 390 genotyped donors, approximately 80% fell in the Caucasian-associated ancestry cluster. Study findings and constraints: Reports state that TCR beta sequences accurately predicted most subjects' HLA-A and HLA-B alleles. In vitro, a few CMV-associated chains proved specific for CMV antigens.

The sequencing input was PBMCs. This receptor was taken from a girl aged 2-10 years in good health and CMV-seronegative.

Here the CDR3 DNA reads TGTGCCAGCAGCTCCGGGACAGGGCACGAAAAACTGTTTTTT. This encodes CASSSGTGHEKLFF. This chain connects TRBV11-2 to TRBJ1-4, with 9 bases that match TRBD1. Germline CDR1 reads SGHAT; CDR2 reads FQNNGV. The CDR3 runs to 14 residues. Germline trimming cut 4 bases from V and 8 bases from J; bases unmatched to any gene: 5.